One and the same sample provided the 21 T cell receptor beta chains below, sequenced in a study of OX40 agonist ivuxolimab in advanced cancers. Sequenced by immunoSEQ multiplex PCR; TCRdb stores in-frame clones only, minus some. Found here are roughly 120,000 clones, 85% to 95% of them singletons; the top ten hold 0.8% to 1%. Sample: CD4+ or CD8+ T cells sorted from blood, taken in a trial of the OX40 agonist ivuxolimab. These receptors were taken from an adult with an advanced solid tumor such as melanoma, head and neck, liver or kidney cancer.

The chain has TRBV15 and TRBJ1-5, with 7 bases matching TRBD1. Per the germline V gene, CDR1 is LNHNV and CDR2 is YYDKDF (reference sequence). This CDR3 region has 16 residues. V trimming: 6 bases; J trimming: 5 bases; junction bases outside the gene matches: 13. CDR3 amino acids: CATRLSTGTVDQPQHF. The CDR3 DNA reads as TGTGCCACCAGATTATCCACCGGGACAGTAGATCAGCCCCAGCATTTT.

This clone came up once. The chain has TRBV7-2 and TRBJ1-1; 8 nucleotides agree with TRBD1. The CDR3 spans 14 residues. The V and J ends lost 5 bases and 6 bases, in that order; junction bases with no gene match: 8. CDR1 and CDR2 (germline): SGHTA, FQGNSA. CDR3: CASSPAGGLAEAFF. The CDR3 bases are TGTGCCAGCAGCCCCGCAGGGGGCCTCGCTGAAGCTTTCTTT.

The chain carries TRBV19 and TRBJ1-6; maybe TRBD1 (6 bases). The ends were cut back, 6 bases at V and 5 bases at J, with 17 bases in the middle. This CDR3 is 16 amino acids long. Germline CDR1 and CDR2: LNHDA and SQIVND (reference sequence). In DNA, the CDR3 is TGTGCCAGTAGACCCAGCCGGGGGGCGGATAATTCACCCCTCCACTTT. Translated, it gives CASRPSRGADNSPLHF.

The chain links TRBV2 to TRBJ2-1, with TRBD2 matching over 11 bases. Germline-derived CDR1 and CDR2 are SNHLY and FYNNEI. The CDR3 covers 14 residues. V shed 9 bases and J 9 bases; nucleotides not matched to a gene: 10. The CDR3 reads CARISTSGGFEQFF. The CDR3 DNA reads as TGTGCCAGAATTTCTACTAGCGGGGGATTTGAGCAGTTCTTC.

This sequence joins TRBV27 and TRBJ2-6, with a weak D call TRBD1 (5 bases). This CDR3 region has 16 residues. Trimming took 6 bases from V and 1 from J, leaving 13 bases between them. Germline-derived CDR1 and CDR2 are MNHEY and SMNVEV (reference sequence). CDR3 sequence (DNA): TGTGCCAGCAGGATCACAGGCTCTTCTGGGGCCAACGTCCTGACTTTC. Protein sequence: CASRITGSSGANVLTF.

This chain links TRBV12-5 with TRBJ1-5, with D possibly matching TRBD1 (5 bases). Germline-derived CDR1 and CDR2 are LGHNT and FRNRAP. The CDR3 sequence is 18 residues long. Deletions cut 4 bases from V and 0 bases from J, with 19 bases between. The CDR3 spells CASGSISGGTDSNQPQHF. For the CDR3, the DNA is TGTGCTAGTGGTTCTATATCGGGGGGAACCGATAGCAATCAGCCCCAGCATTTT.

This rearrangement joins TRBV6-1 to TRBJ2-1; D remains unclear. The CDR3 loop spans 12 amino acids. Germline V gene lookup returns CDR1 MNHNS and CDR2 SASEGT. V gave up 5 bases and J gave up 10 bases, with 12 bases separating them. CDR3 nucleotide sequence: TGTGCCAGCAGTCGGGCCACCAGGGAGCAGTTCTTC. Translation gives CASSRATREQFF.

CDR3 residues: CASKGRQAGYEKLFF. Written as DNA, the CDR3 is TGTGCCAGCAAGGGCCGACAGGCTGGTTATGAAAAACTGTTTTTT. The rearrangement uses TRBV27 and TRBJ1-4; possible D gene TRBD1, 6 bases. Germline loops: CDR1 MNHEY, CDR2 SMNVEV (reference sequence). The germline V and J ends were trimmed by 7 bases and 6 bases, with 18 bases remaining between them. The CDR3 spans 15 residues.

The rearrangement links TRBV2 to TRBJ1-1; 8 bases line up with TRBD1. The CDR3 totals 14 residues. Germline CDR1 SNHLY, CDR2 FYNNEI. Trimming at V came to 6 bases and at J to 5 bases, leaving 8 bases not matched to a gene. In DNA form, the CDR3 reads TGTGCCAGCAGGGGCGACAGGGGAGGAACTGAAGCTTTCTTT. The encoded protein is CASRGDRGGTEAFF.

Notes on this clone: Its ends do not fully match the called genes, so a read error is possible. The CDR3 DNA reads TGCGCCAGCAGCTTGGGACTAGCGGGAGCTAACGGGGAGCCGTTTTTT. Protein: CASSLGLAGANGEPFF. The rearrangement joins TRBV5-1 to TRBJ2-2; 12 bases match TRBD2. Germline CDR1 is SGHRS and CDR2 is YFSETQ. This CDR3 region has 16 residues.

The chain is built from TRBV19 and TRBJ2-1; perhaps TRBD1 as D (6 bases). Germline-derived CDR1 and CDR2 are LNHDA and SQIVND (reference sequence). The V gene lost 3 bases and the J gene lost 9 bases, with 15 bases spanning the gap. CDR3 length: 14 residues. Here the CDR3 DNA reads TGTGCCAGTAGTATGGCAGGGGTCCAGGGTGAGCAGTTCTTC. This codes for CASSMAGVQGEQFF.

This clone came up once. CDR3 region: CASKPRGGSYEQYF. The CDR3 coding sequence is TGTGCCAGCAAACCACGCGGCGGGAGCTACGAGCAGTACTTC. The V call is TRBV28, the J call TRBJ2-7; 7 bases match TRBD2. Germline lookup yields CDR1 MDHEN and CDR2 SYDVKM. V was pared by 7 bases and J by 3 bases, with 9 bases of the junction left unmatched. The CDR3 covers 14 residues.

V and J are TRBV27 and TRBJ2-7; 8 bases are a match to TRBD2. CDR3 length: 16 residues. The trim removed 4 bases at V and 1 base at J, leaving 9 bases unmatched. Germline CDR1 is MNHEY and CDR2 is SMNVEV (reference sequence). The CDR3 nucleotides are TGTGCCAGCAGTTATAATCCGGGAGGGCCTTCCTACGAGCAGTACTTC. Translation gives CASSYNPGGPSYEQYF.

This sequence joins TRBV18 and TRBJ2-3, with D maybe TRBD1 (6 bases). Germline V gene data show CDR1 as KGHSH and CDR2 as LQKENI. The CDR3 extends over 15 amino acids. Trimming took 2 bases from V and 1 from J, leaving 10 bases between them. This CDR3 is CASSPSGVGTDTQYF. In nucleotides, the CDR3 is TGTGCCAGCTCACCATCAGGGGTAGGCACAGATACGCAGTATTTT.

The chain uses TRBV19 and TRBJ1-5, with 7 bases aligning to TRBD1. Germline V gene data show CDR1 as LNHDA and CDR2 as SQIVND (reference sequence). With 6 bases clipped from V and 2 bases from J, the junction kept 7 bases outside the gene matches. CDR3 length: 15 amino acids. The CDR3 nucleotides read TGTGCCAGTAGATTGACAGGGTTGGGCAATCAGCCCCAGCATTTT. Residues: CASRLTGLGNQPQHF.

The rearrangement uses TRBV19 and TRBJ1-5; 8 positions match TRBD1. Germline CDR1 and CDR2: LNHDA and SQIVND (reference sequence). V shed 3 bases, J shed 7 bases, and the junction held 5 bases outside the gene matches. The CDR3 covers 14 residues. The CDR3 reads CASSIMTGEQPQHF. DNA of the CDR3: TGTGCCAGTAGTATTATGACAGGGGAGCAGCCCCAGCATTTT.

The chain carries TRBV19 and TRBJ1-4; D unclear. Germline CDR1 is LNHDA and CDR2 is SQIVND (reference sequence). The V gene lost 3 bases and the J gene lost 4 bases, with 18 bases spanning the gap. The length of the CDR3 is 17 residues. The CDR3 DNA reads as TGTGCCAGTAGTATCCTACTTACACAGCCGTTTAATGAAAAACTGTTTTTT. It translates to CASSILLTQPFNEKLFF.

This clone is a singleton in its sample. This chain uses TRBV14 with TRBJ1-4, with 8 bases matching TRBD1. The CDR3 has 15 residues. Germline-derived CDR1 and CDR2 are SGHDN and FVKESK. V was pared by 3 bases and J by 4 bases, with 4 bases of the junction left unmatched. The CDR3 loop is CASSQDRAYNEKLFF. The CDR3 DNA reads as TGTGCCAGCAGCCAGGACAGGGCCTATAATGAAAAACTGTTTTTT.

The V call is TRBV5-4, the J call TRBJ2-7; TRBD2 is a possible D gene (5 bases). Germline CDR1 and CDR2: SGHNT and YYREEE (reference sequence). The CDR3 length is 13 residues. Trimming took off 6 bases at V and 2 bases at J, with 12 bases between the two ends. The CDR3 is CASNRDRPYEQYF. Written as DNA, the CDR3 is TGTGCCAGCAATCGGGATCGTCCCTACGAGCAGTACTTC. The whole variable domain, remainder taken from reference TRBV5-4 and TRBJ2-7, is ETGVTQSPTHLIKTRGQQVTLRCSSQSGHNTVSWYQQALGQGPQFIFQYYREEENGRGNFPPRFSGLQFPNYSSELNVNALELDDSALYLCASNRDRPYEQYFGPGTRLTVT.

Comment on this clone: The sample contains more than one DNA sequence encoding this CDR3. As DNA, the CDR3 is TGCGCCAGCAGCTTGGGTGGTAACTATGGCTACACCTTC. Translation gives CASSLGGNYGYTF. The chain combines TRBV5-1 with TRBJ1-2; D uncertain. Between the trimmed V and J ends, which lost 0 bases and 1 base, there was a span of 4 bases. Germline V gene sequence: CDR1 SGHRS, CDR2 YFSETQ. The CDR3 extends over 13 amino acids.

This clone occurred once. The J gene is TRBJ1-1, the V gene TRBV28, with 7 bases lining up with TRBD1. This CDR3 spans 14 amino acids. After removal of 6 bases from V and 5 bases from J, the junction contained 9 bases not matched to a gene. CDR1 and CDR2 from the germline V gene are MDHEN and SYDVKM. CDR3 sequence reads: CASRQNRGRTEAFF. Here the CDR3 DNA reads TGTGCCAGCAGGCAAAACAGGGGTAGGACTGAAGCTTTCTTT. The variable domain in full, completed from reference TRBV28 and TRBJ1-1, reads DVKVTQSSRYLVKRTGEKVFLECVQDMDHENMFWYRQDPGLGLRLIYFSYDVKMKEKGDIPEGYSVSREKKERFSLILESASTNQTSMYLCASRQNRGRTEAFFGQGTRLTVV.